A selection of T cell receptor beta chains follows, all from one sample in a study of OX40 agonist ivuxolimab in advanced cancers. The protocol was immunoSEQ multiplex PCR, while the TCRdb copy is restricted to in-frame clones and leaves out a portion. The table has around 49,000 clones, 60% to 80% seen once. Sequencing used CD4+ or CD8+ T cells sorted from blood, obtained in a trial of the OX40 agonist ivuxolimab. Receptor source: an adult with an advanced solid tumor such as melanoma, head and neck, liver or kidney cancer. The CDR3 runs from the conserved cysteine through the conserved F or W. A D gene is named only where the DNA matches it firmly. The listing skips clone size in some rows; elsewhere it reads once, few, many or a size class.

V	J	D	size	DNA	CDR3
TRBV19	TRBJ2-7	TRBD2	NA	TGTGCCAGTAGTTCGTCTAGCGGTGGCTACGAGCAGTACTTC	CASSSSSGGYEQYF
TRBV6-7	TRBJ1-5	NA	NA	TGTGCCAGCAGTTCCAGGACACCATTTAGCAATCAGCCCCAGCATTTT	CASSSRTPFSNQPQHF
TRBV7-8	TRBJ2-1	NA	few	TGTGCCAGCAGCTTAGTAGCTAATGAGCAGTTCTTC	CASSLVANEQFF
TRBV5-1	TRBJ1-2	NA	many	TGCGCCAGCAGCTTGGTACAGGGTAACTATGGCTACACCTTC	CASSLVQGNYGYTF
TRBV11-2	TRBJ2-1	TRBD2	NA	TGTGCCAGCAGCCCCCGACTAGCGGGACTAAATGAGCAGTTCTTC	CASSPRLAGLNEQFF
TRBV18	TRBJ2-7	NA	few	TGTGCCAGCTCACGAGCAGTGAGCTCCTACGAGCAGTACTTC	CASSRAVSSYEQYF
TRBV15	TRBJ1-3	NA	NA	TGTGCCACCAGCAGAGATTGGGGCTCGGCCTCTGGAAACACCATATATTTT	CATSRDWGSASGNTIYF
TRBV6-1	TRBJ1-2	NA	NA	TGTGCCAGCAGTGAGGTACAGGTTGGCTATGGCTACACCTTC	CASSEVQVGYGYTF
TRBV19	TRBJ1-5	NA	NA	TGTGCCAGTAAAACGACAGTGGGGCAGCCCCAGCATTTT	CASKTTVGQPQHF
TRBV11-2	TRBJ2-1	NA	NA	TGTGCCAGCAGCCAAAGACGCGGGCGAACCTCCTACAATGAGCAGTTCTTC	CASSQRRGRTSYNEQFF
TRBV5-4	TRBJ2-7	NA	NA	TGTGCCAGCAGCCTCCCAGAAACCTACGAGCAGTACTTC	CASSLPETYEQYF
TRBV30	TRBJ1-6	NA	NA	TGTGCCTGGAGTGGCGCCCCCCTCCACTTT	CAWSGAPLHF
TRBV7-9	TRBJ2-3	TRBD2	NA	TGTGCCAGCAGCTTAACTAGCGGAACAGATACGCAGTATTTT	CASSLTSGTDTQYF
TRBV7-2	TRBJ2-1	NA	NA	TGTGCCAGCAGCTTAGGATCCTACAATGAGCAGTTCTTC	CASSLGSYNEQFF
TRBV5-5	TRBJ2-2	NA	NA	TGTGCCAGCAGCCCGAGCCCCCGGGTAGACACCGGGGAGCTGTTTTTT	CASSPSPRVDTGELFF
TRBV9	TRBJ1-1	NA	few	TGTGCCAGCAGCGTGGGGGGGTTTAGGAACACTGAAGCTTTCTTT	CASSVGGFRNTEAFF
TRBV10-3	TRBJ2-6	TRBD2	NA	TGTGCCATCGGCGGGGGGGCTGGGGCCAACGTCCTGACTTTC	CAIGGGAGANVLTF
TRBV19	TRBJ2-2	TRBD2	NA	TGTGCCAGTAGTTCCTATAGCGGGAGAGAGACCGGGGAGCTGTTTTTT	CASSSYSGRETGELFF
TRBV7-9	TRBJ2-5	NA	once	TGTGCCAGCAGCCCGGCGGTAAGGGATTTAAAGACCCAGTACTTC	CASSPAVRDLKTQYF
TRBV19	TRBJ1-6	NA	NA	TGTGCCAGTAGTATAATCTGGGACCATCTTAATTCACCCCTCCACTTT	CASSIIWDHLNSPLHF
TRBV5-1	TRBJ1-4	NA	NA	TGCGCCAGCAGCTTGGCAGGGAGCGGTACTAATGAAAAACTGTTTTTT	CASSLAGSGTNEKLFF
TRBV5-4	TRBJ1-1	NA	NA	TGTGCCAGCAGCTTGGGCAGGGGAGAAGCTTTCTTT	CASSLGRGEAFF
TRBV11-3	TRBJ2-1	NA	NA	TGTGCCAGCAGCTTCTCCGGGAGCGTCAATGAGCAGTTCTTC	CASSFSGSVNEQFF
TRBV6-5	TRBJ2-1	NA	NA	TGTGCCAGCAGTTACTCTCCCTGGAGCTCCTACAATGAGCAGTTCTTC	CASSYSPWSSYNEQFF
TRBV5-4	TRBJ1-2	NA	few	TGTGCCAGCAGCCCACAGGGCGCCTACGGCTACACCTTC	CASSPQGAYGYTF
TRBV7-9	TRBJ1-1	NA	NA	TGTGCCAGCATCGAGAGAAGGGAGAAAGGTGAAGCTTTCTTT	CASIERREKGEAFF
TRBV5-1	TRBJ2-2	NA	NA	TGCGCCAGCAGCTTGGCCGTCACCGGGGAGCTGTTTTTT	CASSLAVTGELFF
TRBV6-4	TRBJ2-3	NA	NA	TGTGCCAGCGGGACCGCCCCTGGGGATACGCAGTATTTT	CASGTAPGDTQYF
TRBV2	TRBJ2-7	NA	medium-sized	TGTGCCAGCACTCAGACCTCCTACGAGCAGTACTTC	CASTQTSYEQYF
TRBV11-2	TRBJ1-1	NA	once	TGTGCCAGCAGTGGATGGATGGACACTGAAGCTTTCTTT	CASSGWMDTEAFF
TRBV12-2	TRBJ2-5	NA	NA	TGTGCAAGTCGCTTAGAGGGAGACTTAGCGGCGGGAGAGCAAGAGACCCAGTACTTC	CASRLEGDLAAGEQETQYF
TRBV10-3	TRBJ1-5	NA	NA	TGTGCCATCAGTGAGTCGAAGGGGGGCGGCAATCAGCCCCAGCATTTT	CAISESKGGGNQPQHF
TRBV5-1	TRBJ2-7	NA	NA	TGCGCCAGCAGCTTGGCCGACTTTACCTACGAGCAGTACTTC	CASSLADFTYEQYF
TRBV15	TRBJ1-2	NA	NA	TGTGCCACCAGCAGAGATAGGGTAGGCTACACCTTC	CATSRDRVGYTF
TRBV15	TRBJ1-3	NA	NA	TGTGCCACCAGCGACATAGGAAACACCATATATTTT	CATSDIGNTIYF
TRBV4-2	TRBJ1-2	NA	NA	TGTGCCAGCAGCTCCAACAGGGAATATGGCTACACCTTC	CASSSNREYGYTF
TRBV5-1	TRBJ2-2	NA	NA	TGCGCCAGCAGCTTAATAAGCGGTTCGAACACCGGGGAGCTGTTTTTT	CASSLISGSNTGELFF
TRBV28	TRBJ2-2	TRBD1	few	TGTGCCACCCCGCGTGGGACAGAGAACACCGGGGAGCTGTTTTTT	CATPRGTENTGELFF
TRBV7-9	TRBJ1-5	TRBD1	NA	TGTGCCAGCAGCCCGGGGACAGACAACTATAGCAATCAGCCCCAGCATTTT	CASSPGTDNYSNQPQHF
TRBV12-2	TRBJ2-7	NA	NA	TGTGCAAGTCGCTTAGTAGGACATAGCTCCTACGAGCAGTACTTC	CASRLVGHSSYEQYF
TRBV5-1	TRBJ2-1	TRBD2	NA	TGCGCCAGCAACTGGCGGGAGGGCCGTAATGAGCAGTTCTTC	CASNWREGRNEQFF
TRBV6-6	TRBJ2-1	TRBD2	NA	TGTGCCAGCAGTTACGCGCGGGAGGACCCCTACAATGAGCAGTTCTTC	CASSYAREDPYNEQFF
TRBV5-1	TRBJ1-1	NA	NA	TGCGCCAGCAGCTTGGATGGACAAACGAACACTGAAGCTTTCTTT	CASSLDGQTNTEAFF
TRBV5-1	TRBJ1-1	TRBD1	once	TGCGCCAGCAGCGCAGAAACAGGGGGCACTGAAGCTTTCTTT	CASSAETGGTEAFF
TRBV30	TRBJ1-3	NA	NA	TGTGCCTGGTCGGGACTACTAAACTCTGGAAACACCATATATTTT	CAWSGLLNSGNTIYF
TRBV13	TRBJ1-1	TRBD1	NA	TGTGCCAGCAGCTTACCGGGACAGGGAGGTGAAGCTTTCTTT	CASSLPGQGGEAFF
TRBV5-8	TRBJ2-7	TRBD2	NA	TGTGCCAGCAGCTCGACTAGCGGGAGCTACGAGCAGTACTTC	CASSSTSGSYEQYF
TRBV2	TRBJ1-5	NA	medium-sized	TGTGCCAGCAGTGATTCCCCGGGAGGGAACCAGCCCCAGCATTTT	CASSDSPGGNQPQHF
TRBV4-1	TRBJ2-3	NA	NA	TGCGCCAGCAGCCAAGTGGTGACGGGGGCCCCAGATACGCAGTATTTT	CASSQVVTGAPDTQYF
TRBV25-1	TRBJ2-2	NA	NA	TGTGCCAGCAGTCCACAGGCAAACACCGGGGAGCTGTTTTTT	CASSPQANTGELFF
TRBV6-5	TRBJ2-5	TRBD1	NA	TGTGCCAGCAGTTACGTAACAGGGGACCAACAAGAGACCCAGTACTTC	CASSYVTGDQQETQYF
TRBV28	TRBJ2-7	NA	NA	TGTGCCAGCAGTTCGTATTACGAGCAGTACTTC	CASSSYYEQYF
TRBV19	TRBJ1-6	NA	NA	TGTGCCAGTAGTAAACGGGACTCGGATTCACCCCTCCACTTT	CASSKRDSDSPLHF
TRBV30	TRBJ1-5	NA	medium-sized	TGTGCCTGGAGTGTAAGTGGGACTTTTAATCAGCCCCAGCATTTT	CAWSVSGTFNQPQHF
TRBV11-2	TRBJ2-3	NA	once	TGTGCCAGCAGCTTAGACGGAATTTCAGATACGCAGTATTTT	CASSLDGISDTQYF
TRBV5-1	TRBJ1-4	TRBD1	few	TGCGCCAGCAGCTTGGTTCTTCGACAGGGAGGAGAAAAACTGTTTTTT	CASSLVLRQGGEKLFF
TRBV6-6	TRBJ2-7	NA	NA	TGTGCCAGCAGTTACTTTCAGGGCCAGAGCTCCTACGAGCAGTACTTC	CASSYFQGQSSYEQYF